This T cell receptor beta chain appears in the sequencing data of a study of T cells after yellow fever vaccination (dated by TCRdb to about 2019). For context, the study as a whole: The SMART-Seq v4 Ultra Low Input RNA kit was used to prepare libraries from fractions with low cell numbers. Two healthy male donors made up the cohort, one aged 18 to 29 years and the other aged 30 to 39 years. Blood samples were taken at several timepoints before and after primary and secondary immunization, and bulk PBMC replicates and cell subsets were isolated. To track T-cell clones before and after primary and booster YFV17D yellow fever vaccination, bulk TCR alpha and beta repertoires were sequenced longitudinally.

TCR cDNA was synthesized by 5'RACE template switching, which introduced a universal primer site and unique molecular identifiers. Priming for cDNA synthesis came from both the TCR alpha and TCR beta constant segments. Library amplification used two PCR steps, and the second PCR step added sample barcodes and sequencing adapters. Sequencing of libraries was performed on Illumina HiSeq 2500 (2x100 bp) or NovaSeq (2x150 bp). From the authors' description of their analysis: MIGEC was used to demultiplex reads and collapse the reads into UMI consensus sequences, and MiXCR was used for V(D)J alignment. Clonotypes responding to the vaccine were identified with edgeR on replicate PBMC samples, with the criteria of FDR below 0.01 and a log2 fold change above 5 up to day 15. Bulk clonotypes were assigned CD4 or CD8 identity according to which sequenced CD4 or CD8 repertoire held them at higher abundance. TCRdb trimmed public reads at Q25 via fastp, called clones via MiXCR and kept in-frame beta chains. Entries that share a CDR3 protein sequence are merged under the most common genes and DNA. The V and J calls reflect TCRdb's pipeline rather than the authors' work. The sample profile shows approximately 300,000 distinct CDR3 sequences; 6.8% of them were found once. The ten largest clones take up 15% to 20% of the sample.

With regard to this clonotype: The antigen this receptor binds is unknown. No base quality values were provided; no much bigger clone lies one nucleotide off.

Inclusive of the bounding cysteine and phenylalanine, the CDR3 is 15 residues long. Only the CDR3 region is kept as DNA, spanning 45 bases read in frame from base 1. The germline V gene (reference sequence) gives CDR1 as DFQATT and CDR2 as SNEGSKA. The junction carries 15 bases between V and J, which are trimmed by 4 bases and 2 bases respectively. Overall study outcomes, separate from this receptor: A small fraction of clonotypes showed up in both the CD4 and CD8 compartments, probably as a result of convergent recombination. After the booster, most clones that had expanded after primary vaccination were detected again (around 96% of CD4 and 70% to 90% of CD8), suggesting broad maintenance of memory. Compared with the primary T-cell response, the secondary T-cell response was faster but weaker, reaching its peak on day 5 rather than on day 15. Because only a couple of donors were included in the study, the extent to which the findings can be generalized is limited. Computational filtering was required because FACS-sorted repertoires could contain abundant contaminating clonotypes from the bulk population.

This specimen's treatment or condition label, per the study, means: live attenuated yellow fever vaccine strain. Two biological replicates of bulk PBMCs were collected at each blood-draw timepoint. PBMCs were isolated from peripheral blood using a standard Ficoll-Paque protocol. RNA was extracted with TriZol from bulk PBMCs, CD4 and CD8 fractions, and dextramer-positive and dextramer-negative fractions. Recombination linked TRBV20-1 to TRBJ1-5, with no D gene named confidently. The sequence was obtained from a man younger than 30 who received the YFV17D yellow fever vaccine. The material was PBMCs, obtained 35 to 50 days after the first yellow fever vaccination. Read as DNA, the sequence is TGCAGTGCTAAGAAAGGCACAGCCGGCAATCAGCCCCAGCATTTT. Translated, it gives CSAKKGTAGNQPQHF.